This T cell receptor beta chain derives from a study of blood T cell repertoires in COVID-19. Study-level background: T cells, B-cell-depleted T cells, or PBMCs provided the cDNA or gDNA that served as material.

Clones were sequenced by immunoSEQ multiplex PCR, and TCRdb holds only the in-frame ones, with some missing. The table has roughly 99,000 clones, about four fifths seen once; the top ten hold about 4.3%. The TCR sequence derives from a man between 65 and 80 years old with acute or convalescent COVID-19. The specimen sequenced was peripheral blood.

The CDR3, as DNA: TGTGCCAGCAGCTTAGGCTTGGGCCAGGGCGCAGATACGCAGTATTTT. Translation: CASSLGLGQGADTQYF. The chain links TRBV7-2 to TRBJ2-3; a possible D gene is TRBD1 (5 bases). Trimming took off 1 base at V and 4 bases at J, with 15 bases between the two ends. The CDR3 extends over 16 amino acids. Germline loops: CDR1 SGHTA, CDR2 FQGNSA.